This TCR beta chain derives from a study of shared clonotypes between healthy human individuals. The CDR3 is 18 amino acids. V trimming: 0 bases; J trimming: 4 bases; junction bases outside the gene matches: 8. Germline V gene sequence: CDR1 LGHNA, CDR2 YSLEER. Naive-designated CD8 cells lacked CD45RO, were positively enriched for CCR7, and omitted terminally differentiated effector memory CD45RA+ cells. Overall study results and limits: Represented genetic and exposure-history diversity was restricted by having few donors. Shared clonotypes: roughly 4.7% naive CD4, around 3.4% naive CD8, around 2.2% memory CD4, more than 0.3% memory CD8. Clonotype sharing across donors was expected to vary with sequencing depth.

As for this clone: Its matching antigen is unknown.

Measured with immunoSEQ multiplex PCR; TCRdb has only the in-frame clones, and not every one. The table lists some 2,100,000 clones, roughly 91% of them singletons, with about 1.5% in the top ten. The chain uses TRBV4-3 and TRBJ2-1; 11 bases map to TRBD2. This TCR was recovered from a man younger than 35 in good health. Some clones in this sample may be carry-over from other donors' samples. The sequencing input was naive CD8+ T cells from PBMCs. The DNA for the CDR3 is TGCGCCAGCAGCCAAGATTACCCAACTAGCGGGAGATACAATGAGCAGTTCTTC. This gives the protein CASSQDYPTSGRYNEQFF.